Presented here are 32 T cell receptor beta chains from one specimen sequenced in a study of post-analysis software for immune sequencing data. For these TCRs, the target antigens are not known. Sequencing libraries made from TCR beta cDNA carried unique molecular identifiers. TCRdb reprocessed the PCR reads with MiXCR, giving one entry per CDR3 protein. The profile shows roughly 400,000 distinct CDR3 sequences, roughly 38% of them singletons. Study outcomes and limitations: TRBV segments more frequent in patients than in controls numbered five and included TRBV5-6, TRBV5-1 and TRBV20-1.

Sequences were obtained from blood. Source of these receptors: a girl aged 2-10 years with multiple sclerosis.

The genes are TRBV20-1 and TRBJ2-5; D is possibly TRBD2 (6 bases). Trimming cost V 3 bases and J 1 base, with 9 bases left between them. CDR3 size: 13 residues. CDR1 is DFQATT, CDR2 SNEGSKA, per germline (reference sequence). This CDR3 reads CSARTLAQETQYF. The DNA for the CDR3 is TGCAGTGCTAGGACACTAGCCCAAGAGACCCAGTACTTC.

With respect to this clonotype: At one end the junction does not follow the germline gene, possibly because of a read error. The chain carries TRBV5-1 and TRBJ2-7, with 7 bases aligning to TRBD1. CDR3 length equals 19 residues. CDR1 is SGHRS and CDR2 is YFSETQ in the germline V gene. The CDR3 bases are TGCGCCAGCAGCGGGACCGGGACAGCGAACGGCTTTTGGGCCTACGAACAGTACTTC. Residues: CASSGTGTANGFWAYEQYF.

The J gene is TRBJ1-2, the V gene TRBV6-5; perhaps TRBD1 as D (5 bases). CDR3 length: 16 residues. Trimming took 4 bases from V and 4 from J, leaving 19 bases between them. Per germline, CDR1 MNHEY and CDR2 SVGAGI. CDR3 coding DNA: TGTGCCAGCAGTTGGGGCAGGGCAACGTCTTTCTATGGCTACACCTTC. It specifies CASSWGRATSFYGYTF.

This clonotype was seen at least ten times. A much more abundant neighbour one base away suggests this may be a read error. J is TRBJ2-2 and V is TRBV5-1, with D possibly TRBD1 on 6 matching bases. The CDR3 has 15 amino acids. The germline V gene encodes CDR1 SGHRS and CDR2 YFSETQ. CDR3 DNA sequence: TGCGCCAGCAGCTTGCGGACCTGGGACACCGGGGAGCGGTTTTTT. As protein: CASSLRTWDTGERFF. The whole variable domain, filled in from reference TRBV5-1 and TRBJ2-2, reads KAGVTQTPRYLIKTRGQQVTLSCSPISGHRSVSWYQQTPGQGLQFLFEYFSETQRNKGNFPGRFSGRQFSNSRSEMNVSTLELGDSALYLCASSLRTWDTGERFFGEGSRLTVL.

The sample holds a few counts of this clonotype. CDR3 sequence reads: CSARTSAETQYF. As DNA, the CDR3 is TGCAGTGCTCGGACTAGTGCCGAGACCCAGTACTTC. This sequence joins TRBV20-1 and TRBJ2-5, with 7 bases identical to TRBD2. This CDR3 contains 12 residues. With 5 bases clipped from V and 5 bases from J, the junction kept 5 bases outside the gene matches. Looked up from germline, CDR1 is DFQATT and CDR2 is SNEGSKA (reference sequence).

This clonotype has a handful of counts. The junction differs from germline at one of its ends, possibly a read error. The rearrangement links TRBV7-9 to TRBJ2-1, with 13 bases lining up with TRBD2. The J call is uncertain, as TRBJ2-7 better fits the DNA end. This CDR3 spans 15 amino acids. CDR1 is SEHNR, CDR2 FQNEAQ, per germline (reference sequence). CDR3 sequence: CANSSGLAGSNEQYF. CDR3 sequence (DNA): TGTGCCAACAGCTCGGGACTAGCGGGATCGAACGAGCAGTACTTC.

This clonotype was picked up a small number of times. The CDR3 here is CASRPLTGKGYEQYF. CDR3 DNA: TGTGCCAGCAGACCTCTTACAGGGAAAGGTTACGAGCAGTACTTC. The chain recombines TRBV7-6 with TRBJ2-7, with a possible D match to TRBD1 (6 bases). Trimming cost V 6 bases and J 4 bases, with 19 bases left between them. Germline lookup yields CDR1 SGHVS and CDR2 FNYEAQ. This CDR3 has 15 amino acids. Using reference TRBV7-6 and TRBJ2-7 for the parts outside the CDR3, the full variable domain is GAGVSQSPRYKVTKRGQDVALRCDPISGHVSLYWYRQALGQGPEFLTYFNYEAQQDKSGLPNDRFSAERPEGSISTLTIQRTEQRDSAMYRCASRPLTGKGYEQYFGPGTRLTVT.

The chain uses TRBV29-1 and TRBJ2-3; TRBD1 agrees at 7 bases. V gave up 0 bases and J gave up 0 bases; unmatched junction bases: 18. Germline V CDR1 and CDR2: SQVTM, ANQGSEA. The CDR3 is 20 residues long. CDR3 DNA sequence: TGCAGCGTTGAAGACGTCCCTGGGGATCTTTCGGACAGGAGCACAGATACGCAGTATTTT. It is translated as CSVEDVPGDLSDRSTDTQYF.

V is TRBV15 and J is TRBJ1-5, with a tentative D call TRBD1 (5 bases). Germline V gives CDR1 LNHNV, CDR2 YYDKDF (reference sequence). The CDR3 is 15 residues long. V lost 0 bases, J lost 0 bases, and 6 bases lay in between. DNA of the CDR3: TGTGCCACCAGCAGAGAGGGGGGTAGCAATCAGCCCCAGCATTTT. The encoded protein is CATSREGGSNQPQHF. The variable domain in full, with the rest retrieved from reference TRBV15 and TRBJ1-5, is DAMVIQNPRYQVTQFGKPVTLSCSQTLNHNVMYWYQQKSSQAPKLLFHYYDKDFNNEADTPDNFQSRRPNTSFCFLDIRSPGLGDTAMYLCATSREGGSNQPQHFGDGTRLSIL.

V gene TRBV20-1 combines with J gene TRBJ2-7, with 15 bases aligning to TRBD2. Germline V lookup: CDR1 DFQATT, CDR2 SNEGSKA (reference sequence). V trimming: 5 bases; J trimming: 0 bases; junction bases outside the gene matches: 5. CDR3 length equals 16 residues. The DNA of the CDR3 is TGCAGTGCTTCAGGACTAGCGGGAGGGGACTCCTACGAGCAGTACTTC. It specifies CSASGLAGGDSYEQYF.

This clonotype was detected only a few times. The chain employs TRBV28 and TRBJ1-2; the D gene is possibly TRBD1 (5 bases). Trimming cost V 7 bases and J 4 bases, with 22 bases left between them. This CDR3 spans 16 amino acids. Germline CDR1 and CDR2: MDHEN and SYDVKM. CDR3 in amino acids: CASIGLLGGPSYGYTF. The CDR3 coding sequence is TGTGCCAGCATCGGGTTGCTCGGGGGTCCCTCCTATGGCTACACCTTC.

This clonotype was seen only a few times. The rearrangement uses TRBV7-2 and TRBJ2-7; D could derive from TRBD1 or TRBD2 (7 bases each). Looked up from germline, CDR1 is SGHTA and CDR2 is FQGNSA. The V and J ends lost 5 bases and 7 bases respectively, with 27 bases between them. The CDR3 is 17 residues long. The CDR3 DNA reads TGTGCCAGCAGCCGCCGGACAGGCTTCGCGGGAGCCGGTGAGCAGTACTTC. This translates into CASSRRTGFAGAGEQYF. Variable domain in full (rest from reference TRBV7-2 and TRBJ2-7): GAGVSQSPSNKVTEKGKDVELRCDPISGHTALYWYRQSLGQGLEFLIYFQGNSAPDKSGLPSDRFSAERTGGSVSTLTIQRTQQEDSAVYLCASSRRTGFAGAGEQYFGPGTRLTVT.

This chain joins TRBV20-1 and TRBJ2-7; possible D gene TRBD2, 6 bases. V was pared by 2 bases and J by 7 bases, with 18 bases between. This CDR3 is built from 14 residues. Germline CDR1 and CDR2: DFQATT and SNEGSKA (reference sequence). CDR3 in amino acids: CSARKTSSPSEQYF. The CDR3 coding sequence is TGCAGTGCTAGAAAGACTAGTTCACCTTCGGAGCAGTACTTC.

This clonotype was counted once. The rearrangement uses TRBV9 and TRBJ1-4; 10 positions match TRBD1. CDR1 and CDR2 (germline): SGDLS, YYNGEE. CDR3 size: 18 residues. V dropped 4 bases and J dropped 7; count of bases not matched to a gene: 16. The CDR3 sequence is CASSTSGTGVLYGEKLFF. In nucleotides, the CDR3 is TGTGCCAGCAGCACTTCCGGGACAGGGGTTCTCTACGGTGAAAAACTGTTTTTT.

The sample holds a few counts of this clonotype. The rearrangement links TRBV6-1 to TRBJ2-7; 9 positions agree with TRBD2. Unmatched junction bases numbered 7, after V lost 2 bases and J lost 5 bases. Germline CDR1 is MNHNS and CDR2 is SASEGT. The length of the CDR3 is 15 residues. The CDR3, as DNA: TGTGCCAGCAGTGAAAGGGCGGGGGGGCCCCACGAGCAGTACTTC. This sequence encodes CASSERAGGPHEQYF.

Written as DNA, the CDR3 is TGTGCCAGCAGTGAAGCAGGGACCGATAACACTGAAGCTTTCTTT. It is translated as CASSEAGTDNTEAFF. The V and J genes are TRBV2 and TRBJ1-1, with TRBD1 as a possible D gene (5 bases). Trimming took 0 bases from V and 2 from J, leaving 10 bases between them. Germline V gene sequence: CDR1 SNHLY, CDR2 FYNNEI. This CDR3 is 15 amino acids long. The full variable domain, its missing parts supplied by reference TRBV2 and TRBJ1-1, is EPEVTQTPSHQVTQMGQEVILRCVPISNHLYFYWYRQILGQKVEFLVSFYNNEISEKSEIFDDQFSVERPDGSNFTLKIRSTKLEDSAMYFCASSEAGTDNTEAFFGQGTRLTVV.

The chain links TRBV20-1 to TRBJ2-1, with D uncertain. The CDR3 extends over 15 amino acids. V was trimmed by 1 base and J by 6 bases, leaving 16 bases between them. Per germline, CDR1 DFQATT and CDR2 SNEGSKA (reference sequence). The CDR3 is CSARVGLRRSNEQFF. The CDR3 nucleotides read TGCAGTGCTAGAGTGGGCTTGCGGCGGAGCAATGAGCAGTTCTTC.

This clonotype was observed a few times. CDR3 amino acids: CSAEGVHSTNEKLFF. The CDR3 bases are TGCAGTGCTGAGGGGGTTCATTCGACTAATGAAAAACTGTTTTTT. The chain combines TRBV20-1 with TRBJ1-4, with D maybe TRBD1 (6 bases). Germline V CDR1 and CDR2: DFQATT, SNEGSKA (reference sequence). V was pared by 5 bases and J by 2 bases, with 15 bases between. The CDR3 runs to 15 residues.

This chain joins TRBV5-1 and TRBJ2-6; TRBD1 might be the D (6 bases). Germline CDR1 is SGHRS and CDR2 is YFSETQ. Trimming shortened V by 4 bases and J by 4 bases, and 24 bases separated the two germline ends. The CDR3 spans 19 residues. CDR3 in amino acids: CASSPNKGQSQAGANVLTF. DNA of the CDR3: TGCGCCAGCAGCCCCAATAAAGGACAGAGCCAAGCGGGGGCCAACGTCCTGACTTTC. The whole variable domain, filled in from reference TRBV5-1 and TRBJ2-6, reads KAGVTQTPRYLIKTRGQQVTLSCSPISGHRSVSWYQQTPGQGLQFLFEYFSETQRNKGNFPGRFSGRQFSNSRSEMNVSTLELGDSALYLCASSPNKGQSQAGANVLTFGAGSRLTVL.

V usage is TRBV5-1 and J usage is TRBJ2-4, with D tentatively TRBD1 or TRBD2 (6 bases each). With the DNA end fitting TRBJ2-7 better, the J assignment may be wrong. This CDR3 comprises 16 residues. From germline, CDR1 is SGHRS and CDR2 YFSETQ. The chain's CDR3 is CASSLGGTKRSYEQYF. The CDR3 nucleotides are TGCGCCAGCAGCCTTGGCGGGACAAAGCGCTCCTACGAGCAGTACTTC.

This clonotype occurred many times. The genes are TRBV7-9 and TRBJ2-6; D not resolved. V lost 0 bases and J 3 bases, leaving 0 bases between the germline ends. Per germline, CDR1 SEHNR and CDR2 FQNEAQ (reference sequence). The CDR3 totals 13 residues. The CDR3 is CASSLAGANVLTF. CDR3 nucleotides: TGTGCCAGCAGCTTAGCTGGGGCCAACGTCCTGACTTTC.

This chain connects TRBV21-1 to TRBJ2-5; the table's D call TRBD2 went unverified against the DNA. TRBV21-1 is a pseudogene segment. This CDR3 has 18 amino acids. CDR3 loop: CASSRLGHRRLYQETQYF. The CDR3 DNA reads TGTGCCAGCAGCCGACTAGGACACAGGAGACTATACCAAGAGACCCAGTACTTC.

To note about this clonotype: A junction boundary mismatches the germline segment, possibly from a read error. This rearrangement joins TRBV20-1 to TRBJ2-3; D is possibly TRBD1 (5 bases). From germline, CDR1 is DFQATT and CDR2 SNEGSKA (reference sequence). This CDR3 has 14 amino acids. The CDR3 region is CSAPRQPGTGTQYF. The DNA for the CDR3 is TGCAGTGCTCCTAGACAGCCCGGCACAGGTACGCAGTATTTT.

This clonotype has only a few counts. The CDR3 loop reads CASSPGFTGGNDYGYTF. As DNA, the CDR3 is TGCGCCAGCAGCCCAGGATTTACAGGGGGCAACGACTATGGCTACACCTTC. The rearrangement uses TRBV5-1 and TRBJ1-2, with 9 bases fitting TRBD1. Germline trimming cut 4 bases from V and 3 bases from J; bases unmatched to any gene: 13. In germline, CDR1 is SGHRS, CDR2 YFSETQ. CDR3 length: 17 residues.

This clonotype was found once. This chain joins TRBV20-1 and TRBJ1-2, with D maybe TRBD1 (5 bases). In germline, CDR1 is DFQATT, CDR2 SNEGSKA (reference sequence). Deletions cut 5 bases from V and 7 bases from J, with 20 bases between. This CDR3 has 14 residues. CDR3 coding DNA: TGCAGTGCTTCCCTAAGGGGTTCTTCGGGTGGCTACACCTTC. Encoded protein: CSASLRGSSGGYTF.

This clonotype appeared once. The rearrangement links TRBV20-1 to TRBJ2-1; TRBD2 matches 10 bases. The germline gives CDR1 DFQATT, CDR2 SNEGSKA (reference sequence). V was pared by 7 bases and J by 8 bases, with 11 bases of the junction left unmatched. The length of the CDR3 is 14 residues. The CDR3 region has the DNA TGCAGTGGGGAGTGGCTAGCGGGAGCCCATGAGCAGTTCTTC. Translation: CSGEWLAGAHEQFF.

V gene TRBV29-1 combines with J gene TRBJ2-7, with 7 bases matching TRBD2. Germline V gene data show CDR1 as SQVTM and CDR2 as ANQGSEA. The CDR3 consists of 13 residues. The V and J ends lost 0 bases and 3 bases, in that order; junction bases with no gene match: 2. Written as DNA, the CDR3 is TGCAGCGTTGAAGAGGGGGACTACTACGAGCAGTACTTC. The encoded protein is CSVEEGDYYEQYF.

This chain links TRBV7-9 with TRBJ2-5, with 7 bases matching TRBD1. The DNA end lines up better with TRBJ2-7; the J call may be wrong. The CDR3 is 16 amino acids. CDR1 is SEHNR, CDR2 FQNEAQ, per germline (reference sequence). The CDR3 reads CASSVRRGQANYEQYF. DNA for the CDR3: TGTGCCAGCAGCGTACGAAGAGGACAGGCCAACTACGAGCAGTACTTC.

The chain is built from TRBV5-6 and TRBJ2-3, with TRBD2 identical over 13 bases. J lost 7 bases, V lost 3 bases, and 5 bases had no gene match. CDR1 is SGHDT, CDR2 YYEEEE, per germline. The CDR3 covers 15 residues. CDR3 in DNA: TGTGCCAGCAGCTGGGGACTAGCGGGGCCTAATACGCAGTATTTT. This sequence encodes CASSWGLAGPNTQYF.

This clonotype was seen more than once but under ten times. The CDR3 loop reads CASSAGQGILYEQYF. The CDR3 DNA follows: TGTGCCAGCAGCGCCGGACAGGGTATTCTCTACGAGCAGTACTTC. The chain combines TRBV11-2 with TRBJ2-7, with TRBD1 matching 8 bases. Trimming took 5 bases from V and 3 from J; bases not matched to a gene: 9. Germline CDR1 SGHAT, CDR2 FQNNGV. CDR3 length equals 15 residues. The full variable domain, its missing parts supplied by reference TRBV11-2 and TRBJ2-7, is EAGVAQSPRYKIIEKRQSVAFWCNPISGHATLYWYQQILGQGPKLLIQFQNNGVVDDSQLPKDRFSAERLKGVDSTLKIQPAKLEDSAVYLCASSAGQGILYEQYFGPGTRLTVT.

This sequence joins TRBV11-2 and TRBJ1-2; TRBD1 might be the D (5 bases). CDR3 length: 14 residues. V was trimmed by 0 bases and J by 4 bases, leaving 9 bases between them. Germline V gene lookup returns CDR1 SGHAT and CDR2 FQNNGV. The CDR3 reads CASSLDQGTYGYTF. The CDR3 bases are TGTGCCAGCAGCTTAGATCAGGGTACCTATGGCTACACCTTC.

DNA for the CDR3: TGCAGTGCCCGACGGAAAGAGACCCAGTACTTC. It is translated as CSARRKETQYF. The rearrangement uses TRBV20-1 and TRBJ2-5, with D uncertain. CDR3 length: 11 amino acids. Trimming took 6 bases from V and 3 from J, leaving 8 bases between them. Germline CDR1 reads DFQATT; CDR2 reads SNEGSKA (reference sequence).